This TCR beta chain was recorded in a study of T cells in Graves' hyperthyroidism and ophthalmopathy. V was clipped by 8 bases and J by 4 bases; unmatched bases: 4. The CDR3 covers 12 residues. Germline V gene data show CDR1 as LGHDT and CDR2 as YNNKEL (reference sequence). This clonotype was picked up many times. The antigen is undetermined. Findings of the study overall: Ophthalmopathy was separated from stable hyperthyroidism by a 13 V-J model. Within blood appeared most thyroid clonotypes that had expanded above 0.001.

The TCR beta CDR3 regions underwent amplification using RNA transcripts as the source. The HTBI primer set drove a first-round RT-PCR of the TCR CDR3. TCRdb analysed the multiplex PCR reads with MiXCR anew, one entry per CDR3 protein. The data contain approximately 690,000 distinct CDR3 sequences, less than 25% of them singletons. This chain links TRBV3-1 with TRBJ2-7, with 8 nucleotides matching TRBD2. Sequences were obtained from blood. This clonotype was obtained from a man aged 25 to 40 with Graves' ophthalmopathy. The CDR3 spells CASGRGGYEQYF. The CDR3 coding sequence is TGTGCCAGCGGACGGGGGGGATACGAGCAGTACTTC.